This T cell receptor (beta chain) was captured in a study of tumor and adjacent non-tumor tissue in lung cancer. Whole-study findings and limits: Top 100 clones took a larger repertoire share in normal lung. Significantly higher TCR diversity was found in tumor than normal lung.

Concerning this clonotype itself: Its antigen is unidentified. The junction differs from germline at one of its ends, possibly a read error.

The library came from three nested PCR rounds adapted from ARM-PCR protocols. TCRdb analysed the multiplex PCR reads with MiXCR anew, one entry per CDR3 protein. The sample yields 47,000 or so distinct CDR3 sequences, 60% to 65% seen once. The germline CDR1 and CDR2 sequences are DFQATT and SNEGSKA (reference sequence). CDR3 size: 13 residues. RNA was extracted from bulk tissue without any cell sorting. More than 3 cm separated this lung sample from the edge of the tumor. The specimen was distant non-tumor lung tissue. The TCR sequence derives from a woman aged 70-85 years with non-small cell lung cancer. The V call is TRBV20-1, the J call TRBJ2-5; D possibly matches TRBD1 or TRBD2 (6 bases each). CDR3 bases: TGTAGTGTTATCACAGGGCGGGGAGAGACCCAGTACTTC. This translates into CSVITGRGETQYF.